These 8 T cell receptor beta chains came from one sample sequenced in a study of OX40 agonist ivuxolimab in advanced cancers. Here immunoSEQ multiplex PCR was the method, and the copy in TCRdb shows in-frame clones only, minus some. The sample consists of 20,000 to 25,000 clones, approximately 80% of them appearing once. The source was CD4+ or CD8+ T cells sorted from blood, collected in a trial of the OX40 agonist ivuxolimab. The source of these receptors is an adult with an advanced solid tumor such as melanoma, head and neck, liver or kidney cancer.

The V call is TRBV5-1, the J call TRBJ2-1, with D tentatively TRBD1 or TRBD2 (6 bases each). There are 14 residues in the CDR3. Germline CDR1 is SGHRS and CDR2 is YFSETQ. V was trimmed by 2 bases and J by 6 bases, leaving 12 bases between them. The CDR3 protein is CASSLGGRGNEQFF. The CDR3 DNA sequence: TGCGCCAGCAGCTTAGGGGGGCGAGGCAATGAGCAGTTCTTC.

The chain employs TRBV6-6 and TRBJ2-7; 13 bases fit TRBD2. With 8 bases clipped from V and 4 bases from J, the junction kept 11 bases outside the gene matches. There are 16 residues in the CDR3. CDR1 is MNHNY and CDR2 is SVGAGI in the germline V gene (reference sequence). Here the CDR3 reads CASGARTSGRFYEQYF. CDR3 DNA sequence: TGTGCCAGCGGCGCCCGGACTAGCGGGAGATTTTACGAGCAGTACTTC.

This clone was observed a handful of times. The CDR3 here is CASSQEGGRDRNSPLHF. The CDR3, as DNA: TGCGCCAGCAGCCAAGAAGGGGGCAGAGACAGAAATTCACCCCTCCACTTT. V gene TRBV4-1 combines with J gene TRBJ1-6, with TRBD1 matching over 7 bases. Trimming cost V 0 bases and J 7 bases; bases outside gene matches: 9. Per germline, CDR1 MGHRA and CDR2 YSYEKL. The CDR3 has 17 amino acids.

A note on this clone: One end of the junction varies from germline; a read error may be responsible. V gene TRBV6-1 combines with J gene TRBJ2-7, with TRBD2 as a possible D gene (6 bases). Germline CDR1 reads MNHNS; CDR2 reads SASEGT. This CDR3 comprises 13 residues. The CDR3 nucleotides read TGTGCCAGCAACCCCGCCGGCCCGGGGGAGTGGCACTTC. Protein product: CASNPAGPGEWHF.

The chain employs TRBV7-2 and TRBJ2-7; tentative D call: TRBD2 (7 bases). CDR3 length equals 15 residues. CDR1 is SGHTA, CDR2 FQGNSA, per germline. Trimming took off 2 bases at V and 3 bases at J, with 14 bases between the two ends. The DNA for the CDR3 is TGTGCCAGCAGCTTATCAGTGGGGGGGCTCTACGAGCAGTACTTC. This encodes CASSLSVGGLYEQYF.

The rearrangement uses TRBV18 and TRBJ2-7; D is perhaps TRBD1 (5 bases). Germline lookup yields CDR1 KGHSH and CDR2 LQKENI. This CDR3 contains 14 residues. V gave up 3 bases and J gave up 0 bases, with 9 bases separating them. The CDR3 DNA is TGTGCCAGCTCACCCTGGGGCCCCTCCTACGAGCAGTACTTC. It yields the protein CASSPWGPSYEQYF.

The rearrangement links TRBV6-1 to TRBJ2-6; D remains ambiguous. CDR1 is MNHNS and CDR2 is SASEGT in the germline V gene. CDR3 length equals 12 residues. V lost 9 bases and J lost 1, with 4 bases in between. The chain's CDR3 is CARKSGANVLTF. DNA of the CDR3: TGTGCCAGAAAATCTGGGGCCAACGTCCTGACTTTC.

The chain carries TRBV5-6 and TRBJ2-7; TRBD1 might be the D (6 bases). Per germline, CDR1 SGHDT and CDR2 YYEEEE. Between the trimmed V and J ends, which lost 1 base and 4 bases, there was a span of 15 bases. The CDR3 is 15 amino acids. As DNA, the CDR3 is TGTGCCAGCAGCTTGCCTGGGACAAGTAGATACGAGCAGTACTTC. Protein product: CASSLPGTSRYEQYF. Drawing the rest from reference TRBV5-6 and TRBJ2-7, the complete variable domain is DAGVTQSPTHLIKTRGQQVTLRCSPKSGHDTVSWYQQALGQGPQFIFQYYEEEERQRGNFPDRFSGHQFPNYSSELNVNALLLGDSALYLCASSLPGTSRYEQYFGPGTRLTVT.